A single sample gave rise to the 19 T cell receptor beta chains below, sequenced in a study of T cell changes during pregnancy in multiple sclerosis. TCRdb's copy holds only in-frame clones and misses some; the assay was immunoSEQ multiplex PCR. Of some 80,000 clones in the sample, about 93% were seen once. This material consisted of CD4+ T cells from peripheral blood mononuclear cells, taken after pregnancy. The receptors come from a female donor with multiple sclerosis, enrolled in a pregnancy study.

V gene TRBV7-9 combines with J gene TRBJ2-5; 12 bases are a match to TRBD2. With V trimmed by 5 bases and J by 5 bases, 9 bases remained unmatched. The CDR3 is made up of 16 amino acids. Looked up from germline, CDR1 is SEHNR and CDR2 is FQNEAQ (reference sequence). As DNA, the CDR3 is TGTGCCAGCAGCCCCCTAGCGGGAGGGCCATGGGAGACCCAGTACTTC. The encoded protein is CASSPLAGGPWETQYF.

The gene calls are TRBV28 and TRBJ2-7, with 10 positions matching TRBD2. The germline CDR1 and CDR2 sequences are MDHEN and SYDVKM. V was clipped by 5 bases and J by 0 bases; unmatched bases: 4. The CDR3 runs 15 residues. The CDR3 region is CASSGLAVSSYEQYF. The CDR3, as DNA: TGTGCCAGCAGTGGACTAGCGGTGAGCTCCTACGAGCAGTACTTC.

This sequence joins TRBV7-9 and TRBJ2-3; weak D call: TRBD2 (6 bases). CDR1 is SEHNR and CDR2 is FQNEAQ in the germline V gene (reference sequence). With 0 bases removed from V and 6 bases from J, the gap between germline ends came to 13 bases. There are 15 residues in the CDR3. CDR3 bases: TGTGCCAGCAGCTTAGCTTCCGGGAGTACCGATACGCAGTATTTT. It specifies CASSLASGSTDTQYF.

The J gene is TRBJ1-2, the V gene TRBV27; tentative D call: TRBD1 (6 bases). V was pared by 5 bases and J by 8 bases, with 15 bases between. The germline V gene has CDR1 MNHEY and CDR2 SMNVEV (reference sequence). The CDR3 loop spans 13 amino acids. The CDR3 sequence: CASSTGSSRGYTF. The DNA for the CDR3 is TGTGCCAGCAGTACAGGGTCTTCGCGGGGCTACACCTTC.

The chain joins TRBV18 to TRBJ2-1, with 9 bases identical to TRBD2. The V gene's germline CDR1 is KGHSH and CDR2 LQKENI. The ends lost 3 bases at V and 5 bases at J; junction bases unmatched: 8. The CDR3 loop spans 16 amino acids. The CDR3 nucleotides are TGTGCCAGCTCACCGCGGAGCGGGAGGATTGACAATGAGCAGTTCTTC. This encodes CASSPRSGRIDNEQFF.

DNA for the CDR3: TGTGCCAGCAGTTACGAGACTAGTTACAATGAGCAGTTCTTC. Residues: CASSYETSYNEQFF. The chain combines TRBV6-5 with TRBJ2-1, with D tentatively TRBD2 (6 bases). V was clipped by 2 bases and J by 4 bases, with 9 bases between them. This CDR3 comprises 14 residues. Per the germline V gene, CDR1 is MNHEY and CDR2 is SVGAGI.

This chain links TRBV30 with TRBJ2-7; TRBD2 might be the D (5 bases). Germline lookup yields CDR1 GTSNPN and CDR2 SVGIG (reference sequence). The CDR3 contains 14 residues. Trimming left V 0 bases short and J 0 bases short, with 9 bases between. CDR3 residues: CAWSVQRSSYEQYF. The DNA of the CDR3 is TGTGCCTGGAGTGTACAGCGGAGCTCCTACGAGCAGTACTTC.

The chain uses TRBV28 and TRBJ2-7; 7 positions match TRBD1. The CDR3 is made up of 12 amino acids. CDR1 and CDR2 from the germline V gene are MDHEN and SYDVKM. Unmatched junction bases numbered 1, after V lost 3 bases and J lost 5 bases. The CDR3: CASSLGTDEQYF. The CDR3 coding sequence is TGTGCCAGCAGTTTGGGGACAGACGAGCAGTACTTC.

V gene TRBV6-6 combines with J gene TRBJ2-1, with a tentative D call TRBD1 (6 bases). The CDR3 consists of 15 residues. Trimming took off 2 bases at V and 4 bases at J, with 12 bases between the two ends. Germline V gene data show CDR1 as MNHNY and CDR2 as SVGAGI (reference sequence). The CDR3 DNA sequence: TGTGCCAGCAGTTACGGGCAGGGGCCTTACAATGAGCAGTTCTTC. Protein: CASSYGQGPYNEQFF.

In DNA, the CDR3 is TGTGCCAGCAGCTTAGTTCGGGGGAATGAGCAGTTCTTC. It encodes CASSLVRGNEQFF. This chain uses TRBV11-1 with TRBJ2-1; the D gene is possibly TRBD2 (6 bases). The CDR3 is 13 amino acids. Germline CDR1 is SGHAT and CDR2 is FQDESV (reference sequence). Trimming stripped 1 base from V and 7 bases from J, with 8 bases between.

CDR3 in DNA: TGTGCCAGCAGTTTATCCGGGTCCGTGGGAGATACGCAGTATTTT. Translation gives CASSLSGSVGDTQYF. The chain is built from TRBV6-6 and TRBJ2-3, with D unresolved. The V end was cut by 4 bases, the J end by 5 bases, with 16 bases between. Germline V lookup: CDR1 MNHNY, CDR2 SVGAGI (reference sequence). This CDR3 spans 15 amino acids.

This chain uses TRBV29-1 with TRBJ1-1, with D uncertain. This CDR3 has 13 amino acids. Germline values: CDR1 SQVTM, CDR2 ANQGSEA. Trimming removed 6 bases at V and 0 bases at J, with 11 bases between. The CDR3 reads CSVANYMNTEAFF. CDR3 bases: TGCAGCGTCGCCAATTACATGAACACTGAAGCTTTCTTT.

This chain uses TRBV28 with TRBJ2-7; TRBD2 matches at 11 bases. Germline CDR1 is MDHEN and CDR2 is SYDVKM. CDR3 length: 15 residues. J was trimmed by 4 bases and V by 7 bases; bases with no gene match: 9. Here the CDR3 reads CASKSTSGSSYEQYF. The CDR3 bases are TGTGCCAGCAAGTCAACTAGCGGGAGTTCGTACGAGCAGTACTTC.

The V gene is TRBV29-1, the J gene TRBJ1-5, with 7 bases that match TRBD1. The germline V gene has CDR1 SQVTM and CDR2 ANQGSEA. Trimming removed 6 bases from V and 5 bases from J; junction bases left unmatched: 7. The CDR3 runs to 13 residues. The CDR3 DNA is TGCAGCGTCGAACAGGGGCGTGATCAGCCCCAGCATTTT. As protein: CSVEQGRDQPQHF.

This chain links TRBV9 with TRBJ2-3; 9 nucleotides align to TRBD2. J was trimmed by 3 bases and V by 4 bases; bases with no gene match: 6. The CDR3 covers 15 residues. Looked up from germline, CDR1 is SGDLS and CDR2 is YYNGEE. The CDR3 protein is CASSFRSGRTDTQYF. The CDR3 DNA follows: TGTGCCAGCAGCTTCCGCAGCGGGAGGACAGATACGCAGTATTTT.

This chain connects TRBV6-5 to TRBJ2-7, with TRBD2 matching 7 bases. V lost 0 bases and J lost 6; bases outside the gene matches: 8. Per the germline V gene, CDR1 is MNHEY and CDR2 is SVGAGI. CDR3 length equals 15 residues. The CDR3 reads CASSYSRLAFLEQYF. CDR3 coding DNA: TGTGCCAGCAGTTACTCGAGACTAGCTTTCCTCGAGCAGTACTTC.

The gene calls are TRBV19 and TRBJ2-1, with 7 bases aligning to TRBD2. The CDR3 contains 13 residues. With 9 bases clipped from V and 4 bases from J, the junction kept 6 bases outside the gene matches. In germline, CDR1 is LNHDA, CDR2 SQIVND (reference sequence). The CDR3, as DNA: TGTGCCAGCCGCCCAGCGGGGTACAATGAGCAGTTCTTC. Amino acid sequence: CASRPAGYNEQFF.

CDR3 sequence reads: CASSLTQVGSEPQHF. The CDR3 nucleotides read TGTGCCAGCAGTTTGACACAGGTCGGCTCAGAGCCCCAGCATTTT. The V gene is TRBV28, the J gene TRBJ1-5; D is possibly TRBD1 (5 bases). In germline, CDR1 is MDHEN, CDR2 SYDVKM. V lost 3 bases to trimming and J lost 8 bases, with 17 bases between them. This CDR3 comprises 15 residues.

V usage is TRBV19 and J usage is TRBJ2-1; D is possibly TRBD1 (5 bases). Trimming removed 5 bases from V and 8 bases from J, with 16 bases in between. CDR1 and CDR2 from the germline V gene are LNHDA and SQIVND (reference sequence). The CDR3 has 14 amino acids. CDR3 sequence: CASSGAPRVHEQFF. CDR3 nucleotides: TGTGCCAGTAGTGGGGCCCCTCGGGTGCATGAGCAGTTCTTC.